The T cell receptor beta chain described here comes from a study of blood T cell repertoires in COVID-19. Across the whole study: Sources were T cells, B-cell-depleted T cells, or PBMCs; the material itself was cDNA or gDNA.

Per the original data handling: Reference gene primer amplification gave nucleated cell count estimates. TCRdb's copy holds only in-frame clones and misses some; the assay was immunoSEQ multiplex PCR. That table furnishes V, J and clone size, whereas the DNA furnished D and trimming. The profile shows about 81,000 clones, 89% of them singletons. The sequencing input was peripheral blood. The sequence came from a man between 65 and 79 years old with active or convalescent COVID-19.

CDR3 sequence: CASSLALAGGSGTGELFF. The CDR3, as DNA: TGTGCCAGCAGCTTGGCGCTAGCGGGGGGGTCCGGCACCGGGGAGCTGTTTTTT. J is TRBJ2-2 and V is TRBV5-8; 12 bases are shared with TRBD2. Germline trimming cut 0 bases from V and 4 bases from J; bases unmatched to any gene: 7. CDR3 length: 18 amino acids. Germline CDR1 SGHTS, CDR2 YDEGEE.